One T cell receptor beta chain is described in this entry. Its antigen is undetermined. Germline-derived CDR1 and CDR2 are SGHDT and YYEEEE. V shed 4 bases and J 5 bases; nucleotides not matched to a gene: 5. The CDR3 has 14 residues. The data derive from a study of T cell responses to AZD1222 COVID-19 vaccine. Study-level information: Investigators merged groups given second doses at roughly 4 or roughly 12 weeks.

TCRdb's copy holds only in-frame clones and misses some; the assay was immunoSEQ multiplex PCR. The sample lists 90,000 to 150,000 clones, more than 75% occurring once. General study points: Seropositive AZD1222 recipients at baseline numbered only five or six. Unmutated variant regions are reportedly targeted by nearly half of spike-specific TCRs. All repertoire sampling was performed exclusively after the peak T cell response.

The chain couples TRBV5-6 to TRBJ1-3, with TRBD1 matching over 8 bases. This TCR derives from an adult in good health. The sequencing here drew on peripheral blood, taken on day 0 of AZD1222 vaccination. CDR3 DNA: TGTGCCAGCAGCCATGGACAGGGACGAAACACCATATATTTT. It codes for CASSHGQGRNTIYF. Variable domain in full (rest from reference TRBV5-6 and TRBJ1-3): DAGVTQSPTHLIKTRGQQVTLRCSPKSGHDTVSWYQQALGQGPQFIFQYYEEEERQRGNFPDRFSGHQFPNYSSELNVNALLLGDSALYLCASSHGQGRNTIYFGEGSWLTVV.